This T cell receptor (beta chain) was profiled in a study of Tregs in tolerant kidney transplant recipients. Unstimulated Tregs (CD4+CD25+CD127-) and CD4+CD25- non-Tregs were sorted from PBMCs. Assay: immunoSEQ multiplex PCR; the TCRdb copy retains only in-frame clones and omits some. The repertoire has about 240,000 clones, about 80% of them found once; the top ten carry less than 0.75%. Study observations and caveats: Expanding Tregs on activated donor B cells appeared to best identify donor-specific TCRbeta clones. Biological reproducibility was not directly addressed in this study.

Germline CDR1 is MDHEN and CDR2 is SYDVKM. V lost 2 bases and J 5 bases, leaving 15 bases between the germline ends. CDR3 size: 15 residues. Of note for this clone: What it binds is unknown.

The chain uses TRBV28 and TRBJ2-5, with D tentatively TRBD2 (6 bases). The source material was CD4+ T cells from blood. This TCR was recovered from a human donor in good health. In DNA form, the CDR3 reads TGTGCCAGCAGTTTAATTGGCGCGGGAAGGGAGACCCAGTACTTC. This sequence encodes CASSLIGAGRETQYF. Filled out from reference TRBV28 and TRBJ2-5, the complete variable domain reads DVKVTQSSRYLVKRTGEKVFLECVQDMDHENMFWYRQDPGLGLRLIYFSYDVKMKEKGDIPEGYSVSREKKERFSLILESASTNQTSMYLCASSLIGAGRETQYFGPGTRLLVL.